The T cell receptor beta chain under discussion was sequenced for a study of blood T cells in healthy people across ages. The CDR3 is 16 amino acids. Germline lookup yields CDR1 SGHRS and CDR2 YFSETQ. Trimming removed 0 bases at V and 3 bases at J, with 10 bases between. A J-beta primer mix and a sample-barcoded 5' primer were used in a second PCR of about 7 to 12 cycles. TCRdb processed the 5' RACE reads anew with MiXCR; each CDR3 protein has one entry. The sample holds about 1.6 million distinct CDR3 sequences, about 35% seen once. The specimen sequenced was blood. The gene calls are TRBV5-1 and TRBJ2-6; D possibly corresponds to TRBD1 (5 bases). The receptor was isolated from a woman aged 30 to 39 in good health. CDR3 coding DNA: TGCGCCAGCAGCTTGGGGCAGGGTAATGGGGCCAACGTCCTGACTTTC. As protein: CASSLGQGNGANVLTF.